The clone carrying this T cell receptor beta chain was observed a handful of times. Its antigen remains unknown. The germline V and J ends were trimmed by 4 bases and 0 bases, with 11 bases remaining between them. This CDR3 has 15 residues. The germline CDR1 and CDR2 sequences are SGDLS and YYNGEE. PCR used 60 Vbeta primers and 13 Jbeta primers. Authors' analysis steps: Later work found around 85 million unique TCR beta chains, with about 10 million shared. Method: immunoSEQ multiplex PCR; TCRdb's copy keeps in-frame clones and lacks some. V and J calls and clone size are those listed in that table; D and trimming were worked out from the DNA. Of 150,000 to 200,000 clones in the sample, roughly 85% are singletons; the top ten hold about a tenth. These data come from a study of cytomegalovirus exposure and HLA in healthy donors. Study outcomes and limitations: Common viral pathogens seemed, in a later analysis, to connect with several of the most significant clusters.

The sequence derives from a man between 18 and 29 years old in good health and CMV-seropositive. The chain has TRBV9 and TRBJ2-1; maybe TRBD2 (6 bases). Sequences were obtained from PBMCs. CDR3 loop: CASSPGGSSYNEQFF. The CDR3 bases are TGTGCCAGCAGCCCTGGGGGGAGCTCCTACAATGAGCAGTTCTTC.